The subject of this entry is one TCR beta chain. The sample originates from a study of T cell changes during pregnancy in multiple sclerosis. From germline, CDR1 is LNHDA and CDR2 SQIVND (reference sequence). This CDR3 comprises 15 residues. With 3 bases removed from V and 3 bases from J, the gap between germline ends came to 15 bases. Assay: immunoSEQ multiplex PCR; the TCRdb copy retains only in-frame clones and omits some. Of tens of thousands of clones listed, approximately 93% are singletons. This rearrangement joins TRBV19 to TRBJ2-7; D unclear. The clonotype originates from a female donor with multiple sclerosis, enrolled in a pregnancy study. The sequenced sample was CD8+ T cells from peripheral blood mononuclear cells, obtained in the second trimester of pregnancy. The CDR3 nucleotides are TGTGCCAGTAGTATGAGAGGTCCTAACATCTACGAGCAGTACTTC. Translated: CASSMRGPNIYEQYF.